Listed below are T cell receptor beta chains from one sample, sequenced in a study of control samples from healthy donors and cancer patients. Using immunoSEQ multiplex PCR, the repertoire was profiled, and TCRdb retains in-frame clones only, with some absent. Here the sample spans over 100,000 clones, around 90% being singletons. The sequenced sample was blood. These receptors were taken from a man in his forties in good health. The CDR3 runs from the conserved cysteine through the conserved F or W. A D gene is named only where the DNA matches it firmly. Expanded clones are given a class, and other clones once, few, many or no size at all.

V	size	D	J	DNA	CDR3
TRBV4-1	-	-	TRBJ2-7	TGCGCCAGCAGCCAAGTTGGATACGAGCAGTACTTC	CASSQVGYEQYF
TRBV5-1	-	TRBD1	TRBJ1-1	TGCGCCAGCAGACCGACAGGGGGTGGGACTGAAGCTTTCTTT	CASRPTGGGTEAFF
TRBV2	-	-	TRBJ2-2	TGTGCCAGCAAAGGGCAGGGGCACACCGGGGAGCTGTTTTTT	CASKGQGHTGELFF
TRBV19	-	-	TRBJ1-2	TGTGCCAGTAGTAATCCGGGACGGGCAATGGATGGCTACACCTTC	CASSNPGRAMDGYTF
TRBV7-8	once	-	TRBJ1-2	TGTGCCAGCAGCTTAGTTCGTGGCTATGGCTACACCTTC	CASSLVRGYGYTF
TRBV3-1/TRBV3-2	once	-	TRBJ2-3	TGTGCCAGCAGCCAAGATATAGCTAGTCATACGCAGTATTTT	CASSQDIASHTQYF
TRBV5-1	-	-	TRBJ1-4	TGCGCCAGCAGCTCCGCCGGGACCGTTAATGAAAAACTGTTTTTT	CASSSAGTVNEKLFF
TRBV4-1	once	-	TRBJ1-4	TGCGCCAGCAGCCAAGGGACAGACTCTAATGAAAAACTGTTTTTT	CASSQGTDSNEKLFF
TRBV5-1	once	TRBD1	TRBJ2-7	TGCGCCAGCAGCTCACGGGACAGGGGGATCTACGAGCAGTACTTC	CASSSRDRGIYEQYF
TRBV13	once	-	TRBJ1-6	TGTGCCAGCAGCCAGACAAAAGGCGGTTCACCCCTCCACTTT	CASSQTKGGSPLHF
TRBV4-1	few	TRBD2	TRBJ2-7	TGCGCCAGCAGCCAAGGCCGGGGGGGCCGCTACGAGCAGTACTTC	CASSQGRGGRYEQYF
TRBV19	-	TRBD1	TRBJ1-2	TGTGCCAGTAGTGAGGGGACAGTCTATGGCTACACCTTC	CASSEGTVYGYTF
TRBV7-2	-	-	TRBJ2-1	TGTGCCAGCAGCTTAGATTTCCTAGTCGTTAGTGAGCAGTTCTTC	CASSLDFLVVSEQFF
TRBV4-1	-	-	TRBJ2-5	TGCGCCAGCAGCCAAGCTCCGTTTCAAGAGACCCAGTACTTC	CASSQAPFQETQYF
TRBV3-1/TRBV3-2	-	-	TRBJ1-2	TGTGCCAGCAGCCAAGCAGGGAGCTATGGCTACACCTTC	CASSQAGSYGYTF
TRBV28	-	-	TRBJ1-4	TGTGCCAGCAGCCCGTCGGGGGGGCATGAAAAACTGTTTTTT	CASSPSGGHEKLFF
TRBV6-6	-	-	TRBJ1-2	TGTGCCAGCGAGGGGGGAGACTATGGCTACACCTTC	CASEGGDYGYTF
TRBV12-3/TRBV12-4	-	-	TRBJ2-4	TGTGCCAGCAGTTTAGAAGGGTGGCCCATTCAGTACTTC	CASSLEGWPIQYF
TRBV5-1	-	-	TRBJ1-2	TGCGCCAGCAGCTCAGCAGGCGCCGCTTACGGCTACACCTTC	CASSSAGAAYGYTF
TRBV4-1	-	-	TRBJ2-3	TGCGCCAGCAGCCAAGATCTCGTTCTAGATACGCAGTATTTT	CASSQDLVLDTQYF
TRBV7-9	-	TRBD1	TRBJ1-5	TGTGCTTCCGGACAGGGGGGGGATAGCAATCAGCCCCAGCATTTT	CASGQGGDSNQPQHF
TRBV27	-	-	TRBJ1-2	TGTGCCAGCAGCTCGGGGTCTCGTGGCGGCTATGGCTACACCTTC	CASSSGSRGGYGYTF
TRBV3-1/TRBV3-2	-	-	TRBJ1-1	TGTGCCAGCAGCCAAGGCTTCCCCACAGGTGGTTGGGACACTGAAGCTTTCTTT	CASSQGFPTGGWDTEAFF
TRBV6-6	-	TRBD2	TRBJ2-1	TGTGCCAGCAGTTGGCAACGGGGGGGGTCAAACAATGAGCAGTTCTTC	CASSWQRGGSNNEQFF
TRBV3-1/TRBV3-2	-	-	TRBJ1-3	TGTGCCAGCAGCCAGGGGGCTGGAAACACCATATATTTT	CASSQGAGNTIYF
TRBV19	-	-	TRBJ1-5	TGTGCCACGAGGTCCTCCCTAAATCAGCCCCAGCATTTT	CATRSSLNQPQHF
TRBV9	-	-	TRBJ2-5	TGTGCCAGCAGCGTTGGTCCGGTCGGAGGAGAGACCCAGTACTTC	CASSVGPVGGETQYF
TRBV7-8	-	-	TRBJ2-3	TGTGCCAGCAGCAGTAACAGGGGAGGGGGCAGCACAGATACGCAGTATTTT	CASSSNRGGGSTDTQYF
TRBV7-8	-	-	TRBJ2-2	TGTGCCAGCCCCGGCACCTCGAGTACCGGGGAGCTGTTTTTT	CASPGTSSTGELFF
TRBV5-4	-	-	TRBJ1-1	TGTGCCAGCAGGGGGATGAACACTGAAGCTTTCTTT	CASRGMNTEAFF
TRBV3-1/TRBV3-2	-	TRBD1	TRBJ1-1	TGTGCCAGCAGCCAACTTACAGGGGGTGAAGCTTTCTTT	CASSQLTGGEAFF
TRBV21-1	-	-	TRBJ2-4	TGTGCCAGCAGCAAAGTCGCCCCGTCGGGGGGAGAGGGCATTCAGTACTTC	CASSKVAPSGGEGIQYF
TRBV11-1	-	-	TRBJ1-1	TGTGCCAGCAGCTTAGCTTCCGTTACTGAAGCTTTCTTT	CASSLASVTEAFF
TRBV18	-	-	TRBJ1-1	TGTGCCAGCTCACCCGGGCAGTGGAACACTGAAGCTTTCTTT	CASSPGQWNTEAFF
TRBV11-2	once	TRBD2	TRBJ2-2	TGTGCCAGCAGCTTCGGGGGGGGCTACACGAACACCGGGGAGCTGTTTTTT	CASSFGGGYTNTGELFF
TRBV27	-	TRBD1	TRBJ2-7	TGTGCCAGCAGTGCCCGCCCCGGGACAGGGGCCTACGAGCAGTACTTC	CASSARPGTGAYEQYF
TRBV7-3	-	-	TRBJ2-1	TGTGCCAGCAGCTTAGGCAATGAGCAGTTCTTC	CASSLGNEQFF
TRBV28	few	-	TRBJ1-3	TGTGCCAGCAGTTTTCCAGGAACTGGAAACACCATATATTTT	CASSFPGTGNTIYF
TRBV7-3	-	-	TRBJ2-1	TGTGCCAGCAGCGCCGGGGTAGCTGGCGATGAGCAGTTCTTC	CASSAGVAGDEQFF
TRBV2	-	TRBD1	TRBJ2-7	TGTGCCAGCAGCGGGGACAGATCCTACGAGCAGTACTTC	CASSGDRSYEQYF
TRBV18	-	-	TRBJ2-1	TGTGCCAGCTCACCCAAGGAGGGTGAGCAGTTCTTC	CASSPKEGEQFF
TRBV5-1	-	TRBD1	TRBJ1-2	TGCGCCAGCAGCTTGGTGGCACAGGGGAAGAGCTACACCTTC	CASSLVAQGKSYTF
TRBV5-4	few	-	TRBJ1-6	TGTGCCAGCAGCCCCTCTACTGGGTATAATTCACCCCTCCACTTT	CASSPSTGYNSPLHF
TRBV6-5	-	TRBD1	TRBJ1-6	TGTGCCACGGGACAGGGTTATTCACCCCTCCACTTT	CATGQGYSPLHF
TRBV10-3	-	-	TRBJ2-5	TGTGCCATCAGTGAAGGACACCAAGAGACCCAGTACTTC	CAISEGHQETQYF
TRBV3-1/TRBV3-2	-	-	TRBJ1-3	TGTGCCAGCAGCCATGCTACCCCACGCGGGGACGTAAGAAACACCATATATTTT	CASSHATPRGDVRNTIYF
TRBV24-1	once	-	TRBJ2-5	TGTGCCACCAGTGGGACACCTCAAGAGACCCAGTACTTC	CATSGTPQETQYF
TRBV6-4	-	-	TRBJ2-3	TGTGCCAGCAGTGACTCGCAGTCCACAGATACGCAGTATTTT	CASSDSQSTDTQYF
TRBV7-6	-	-	TRBJ2-2	TGTGCCAGCAGCTCCGGGACTTTTAACACCGGGGAGCTGTTTTTT	CASSSGTFNTGELFF
TRBV27	-	TRBD1	TRBJ1-4	TGTGCCAGCAGTTTTCGGGACAGGGCTTCCTCTACAACTAATGAAAAACTGTTTTTT	CASSFRDRASSTTNEKLFF
TRBV12-3/TRBV12-4	once	TRBD1	TRBJ1-2	TGTGCCAGCAGCGGCGGACAGGGTCTAGGCTACACCTTC	CASSGGQGLGYTF
TRBV13	-	TRBD2	TRBJ2-1	TGTGCCAGCAGGACTAGCGGGGGTTACAATGAGCAGTTCTTC	CASRTSGGYNEQFF
TRBV7-2	-	-	TRBJ2-5	TGTGCCAGCACCATGGACTGGCAAGAGACCCAGTACTTC	CASTMDWQETQYF
TRBV7-9	once	TRBD2	TRBJ2-2	TGTGCCAGCGGGGGAGCGGGGTTAAGGACCGGGGAGCTGTTTTTT	CASGGAGLRTGELFF
TRBV4-1	-	-	TRBJ1-1	TGCGCCAGCAGCCTCCTCGTGGGGAAGGAGGCTGAAGCTTTCTTT	CASSLLVGKEAEAFF
TRBV5-1	-	TRBD1	TRBJ1-1	TGCGCCAGCAAAAGGGGGCCAAGCCAGGGCACTGAAGCTTTCTTT	CASKRGPSQGTEAFF
TRBV6-4	-	TRBD2	TRBJ2-3	TGTGCCAGCAGTGACGGTATGGGGAGGGGTACAGATACGCAGTATTTT	CASSDGMGRGTDTQYF
TRBV10-3	-	-	TRBJ2-2	TGTGCCATCAGTGAGTCAAGGGGTATGAGCACCGGGGAGCTGTTTTTT	CAISESRGMSTGELFF